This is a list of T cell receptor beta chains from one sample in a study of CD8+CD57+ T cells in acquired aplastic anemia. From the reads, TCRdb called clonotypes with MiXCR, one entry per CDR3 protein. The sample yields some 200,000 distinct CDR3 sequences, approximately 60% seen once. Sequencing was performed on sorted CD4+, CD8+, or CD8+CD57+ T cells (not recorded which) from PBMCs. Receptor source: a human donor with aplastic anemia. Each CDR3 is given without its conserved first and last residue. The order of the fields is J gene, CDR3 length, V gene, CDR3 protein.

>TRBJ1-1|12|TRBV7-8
ASTRGGRNTEAF
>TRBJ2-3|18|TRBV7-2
ASSLAVRTAFRTSTDTQY
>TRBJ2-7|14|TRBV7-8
ASSLAAGPEPYEQY
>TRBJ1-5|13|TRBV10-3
AIRAGGGSNQPQH
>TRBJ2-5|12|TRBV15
ASSLIGQGGLWY
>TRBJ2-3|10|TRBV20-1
SVTAGTDTQY
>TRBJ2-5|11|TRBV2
ASIWQGAETQY
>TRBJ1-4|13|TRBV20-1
SARRRATTNEKLF
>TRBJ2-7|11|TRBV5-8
ASSAGPSYEQY
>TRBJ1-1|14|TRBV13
ASSLDRGNSNTEAF
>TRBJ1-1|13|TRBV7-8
ASSFPRGTNTEAF
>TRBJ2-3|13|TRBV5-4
ASSLDAGGRRTQY
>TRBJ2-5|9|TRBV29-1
SVGGLASQY
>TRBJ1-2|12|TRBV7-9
ASSAGQGAYGYT
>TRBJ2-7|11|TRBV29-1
SGGLAGTDEQY
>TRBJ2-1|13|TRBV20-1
SAPNIAGEANEQF
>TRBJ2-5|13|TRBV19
ASSPWASWGETQY
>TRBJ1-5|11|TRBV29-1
SVLDRENQPQH
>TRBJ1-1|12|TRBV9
ASSPGQVDGEAF
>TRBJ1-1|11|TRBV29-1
SVEGQHNTEAF
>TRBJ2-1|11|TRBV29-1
SVELAAYNEQF
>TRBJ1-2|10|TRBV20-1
SARKGLDGYT
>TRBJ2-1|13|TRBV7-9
ASSLAGQGLNEQF
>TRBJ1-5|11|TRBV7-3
ASSWRPDQPQH
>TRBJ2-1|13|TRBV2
ASSEGGQGSNEQF
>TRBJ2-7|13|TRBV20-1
SAINSLRQGYEQY
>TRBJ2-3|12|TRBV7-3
ASSNPDSTDTQY
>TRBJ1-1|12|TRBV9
ASSALTRNTEAF
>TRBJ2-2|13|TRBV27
ASSSIGAATGELF
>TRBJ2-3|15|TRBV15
ATSRPFPGQGADTQY
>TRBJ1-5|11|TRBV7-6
ASSLERRQPRH
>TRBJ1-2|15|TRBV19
ARAVRAGGLDNYGHT
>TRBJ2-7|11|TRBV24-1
ATSGDRSYEQY
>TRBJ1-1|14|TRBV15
ATSRARQGVNTEAF
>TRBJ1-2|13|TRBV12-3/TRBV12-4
ASSLFSGVRDGYT
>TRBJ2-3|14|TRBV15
ATSREYRGFTDTQY
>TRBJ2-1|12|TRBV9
ASSDRDGYNEQF
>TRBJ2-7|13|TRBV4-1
ASSQSQDGSYEQY
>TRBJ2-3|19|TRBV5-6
ASSEASGGLPWALSTDTQY
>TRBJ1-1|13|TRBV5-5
ASSLETGRNTEAF
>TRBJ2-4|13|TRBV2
ASKFSPVDKNIQY
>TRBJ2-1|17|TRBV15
ATSSSSSTRDRGWEVQF
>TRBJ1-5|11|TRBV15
ATEGEDNQPQH
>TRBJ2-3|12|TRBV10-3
AISGSGITDTQY
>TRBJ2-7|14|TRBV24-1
ATSEKRQVGSYEQY
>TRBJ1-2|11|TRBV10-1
ASRDIIYDGYT
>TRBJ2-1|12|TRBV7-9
ASSFSGDYNEQF
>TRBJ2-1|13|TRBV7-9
ASSFHTSPGNEQF
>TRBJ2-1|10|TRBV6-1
ASLDVNNEQF
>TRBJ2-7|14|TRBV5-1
ASSELRDRDSYEQY
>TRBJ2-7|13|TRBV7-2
ASSLIGTGGNEQY
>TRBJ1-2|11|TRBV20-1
SASPGEGWVHT
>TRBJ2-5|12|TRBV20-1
SAPQQGFRETQY